Listed below are T cell receptor beta chains from one sample, sequenced in a study of neurological immune-mediated disorders. TCRdb fed the 5' RACE reads into MiXCR, producing one record per CDR3 protein. Altogether around 130,000 distinct CDR3 sequences are present, about 3.2% being singletons, with the ten largest covering 1% to 1.5%. Input material: PBMCs. These receptors were collected from a woman aged 25 to 39 with multiple sclerosis. Both conserved end residues are trimmed from each CDR3. Fields, in order: J gene, V gene, CDR3 protein.

j_gene: TRBJ2-5; v_gene: TRBV5-8; CDR3aa: ASSPGRQETQY
j_gene: TRBJ2-3; v_gene: TRBV5-1; CDR3aa: ASSWTPRDTQY
j_gene: TRBJ2-3; v_gene: TRBV7-2; CDR3aa: ASSLVLYTDTQY
j_gene: TRBJ1-2; v_gene: TRBV5-1; CDR3aa: ASSLEGTAPYGYT
j_gene: TRBJ1-5; v_gene: TRBV21-1; CDR3aa: ASSKGVEGPNQPQH
j_gene: TRBJ2-1; v_gene: TRBV6-2/TRBV6-3; CDR3aa: ASLGGQITYNEQF
j_gene: TRBJ1-3; v_gene: TRBV20-1; CDR3aa: SASQVSGNTIY
j_gene: TRBJ1-2; v_gene: TRBV3-1; CDR3aa: ASSQGQLKRRFYGYT
j_gene: TRBJ2-1; v_gene: TRBV20-1; CDR3aa: SARARGLAGGEQF
j_gene: TRBJ2-2; v_gene: TRBV7-9; CDR3aa: ASSLVLGAGELF
j_gene: TRBJ2-3; v_gene: TRBV5-1; CDR3aa: ASSWARGITDTQY
j_gene: TRBJ2-3; v_gene: TRBV7-6; CDR3aa: ASSLAFTDTQY
j_gene: TRBJ1-2; v_gene: TRBV27; CDR3aa: AIRKLLAPGTDGYT
j_gene: TRBJ2-3; v_gene: TRBV10-3; CDR3aa: AIRTDRAATDTQY
j_gene: TRBJ1-2; v_gene: TRBV20-1; CDR3aa: SPGGYT
j_gene: TRBJ1-1; v_gene: TRBV5-1; CDR3aa: ASSRGGLGRSEAF
j_gene: TRBJ2-7; v_gene: TRBV18; CDR3aa: ASSPGHIGYEQY
j_gene: TRBJ2-1; v_gene: TRBV24-1; CDR3aa: ATGQGNYNEQF
j_gene: TRBJ2-7; v_gene: TRBV15; CDR3aa: ATSRSLAGVVEQY
j_gene: TRBJ1-5; v_gene: TRBV20-1; CDR3aa: SARKPGGSQPQH
j_gene: TRBJ2-7; v_gene: TRBV6-2/TRBV6-3; CDR3aa: ASSYWPYEQY
j_gene: TRBJ2-7; v_gene: TRBV16; CDR3aa: ASSQPASSYEQY
j_gene: TRBJ2-5; v_gene: TRBV7-8; CDR3aa: ASSLVGGPQETQY
j_gene: TRBJ1-1; v_gene: TRBV2; CDR3aa: ASSDRAGRTEAF
j_gene: TRBJ1-5; v_gene: TRBV7-9; CDR3aa: ASSLVETQPQH
j_gene: TRBJ1-5; v_gene: TRBV7-9; CDR3aa: ASSSESFNQPQH
j_gene: TRBJ1-4; v_gene: TRBV12-3/TRBV12-4; CDR3aa: ASSSSHGGLF
j_gene: TRBJ2-4; v_gene: TRBV10-3; CDR3aa: AISHDLTKNIQY
j_gene: TRBJ2-2; v_gene: TRBV20-1; CDR3aa: SARVAGVITGELF
j_gene: TRBJ1-5; v_gene: TRBV10-3; CDR3aa: AISGEISNQPQH
j_gene: TRBJ2-7; v_gene: TRBV6-5; CDR3aa: ASSYWAPGTGEQY
j_gene: TRBJ1-1; v_gene: TRBV7-8; CDR3aa: ASSAERLDRRGAF
j_gene: TRBJ2-7; v_gene: TRBV20-1; CDR3aa: SASGGGNEQY
j_gene: TRBJ2-7; v_gene: TRBV20-1; CDR3aa: SARGPTILPPYEQY
j_gene: TRBJ2-1; v_gene: TRBV5-1; CDR3aa: ASSAATSGGAMNEQF
j_gene: TRBJ1-2; v_gene: TRBV6-2/TRBV6-3; CDR3aa: ASTQMGGDGYT
j_gene: TRBJ1-2; v_gene: TRBV7-8; CDR3aa: ASSLAPGQGNYGYT
j_gene: TRBJ2-2; v_gene: TRBV7-7; CDR3aa: ASSRGTDYTGELF
j_gene: TRBJ2-2; v_gene: TRBV7-9; CDR3aa: ASSSTGGKGGELF
j_gene: TRBJ1-1; v_gene: TRBV5-1; CDR3aa: ASSLVGLNTEAF
j_gene: TRBJ2-5; v_gene: TRBV18; CDR3aa: ASSPRAGGETQY
j_gene: TRBJ1-1; v_gene: TRBV5-6; CDR3aa: ASSLDHRNTEAF
j_gene: TRBJ2-2; v_gene: TRBV7-2; CDR3aa: ASSSAPGGGELF
j_gene: TRBJ2-7; v_gene: TRBV29-1; CDR3aa: SAGQVAYEQY